One and the same sample provided the 14 T cell receptor beta chains below, sequenced in a study of cytomegalovirus exposure and HLA in healthy donors. Use of 60 Vbeta and 13 Jbeta primers characterized the PCR. This table comes from immunoSEQ multiplex PCR, and its TCRdb copy is limited to in-frame clones, with some not included. Seen here are 150,000 to 200,000 clones, around 80% observed once, and the top ten hold around 7.3%. Material for sequencing was PBMCs. These receptors were taken from a man aged 25 to 45 in good health and CMV-seropositive.

This chain links TRBV11-3 with TRBJ1-1; D gene ambiguous. This CDR3 has 15 residues. Germline V gene data show CDR1 as SGHNT and CDR2 as YENEEA. V was shortened by 5 bases and J by 1 base, with 14 bases between the two germline ends. CDR3 amino acids: CASSLYSGRNTEAFF. In DNA form, the CDR3 reads TGTGCCAGCAGCCTGTACAGTGGGCGGAACACTGAAGCTTTCTTT.

Here the CDR3 DNA reads TGTGCCAGCAGCCGCGGACAGAATGAGCAGTTCTTC. This gives the protein CASSRGQNEQFF. This sequence joins TRBV4-2 and TRBJ2-1; the D gene is possibly TRBD1 (6 bases). Germline values: CDR1 LGHNA, CDR2 YNFKEQ. V dropped 4 bases and J dropped 7 bases, with 8 bases sitting between them. The CDR3 has 12 amino acids.

The V and J genes are TRBV6-1 and TRBJ1-5, with D uncertain. The CDR3 spans 16 residues. Germline lookup yields CDR1 MNHNS and CDR2 SASEGT. Trimming shortened V by 4 bases and J by 0 bases, and 13 bases separated the two germline ends. DNA of the CDR3: TGTGCCAGCAGTGCACTCACAGTTAATAGCAATCAGCCCCAGCATTTT. Its translation: CASSALTVNSNQPQHF.

The genes are TRBV5-4 and TRBJ2-3; D perhaps matches TRBD2 (5 bases). V gave up 4 bases and J gave up 4 bases, with 10 bases separating them. From germline, CDR1 is SGHNT and CDR2 YYREEE (reference sequence). The CDR3 contains 13 residues. The DNA of the CDR3 is TGTGCCAGCAGCACAGCACTAGCAGATACGCAGTATTTT. Protein product: CASSTALADTQYF.

This chain links TRBV19 with TRBJ1-4; D not resolved. The germline CDR1 and CDR2 sequences are LNHDA and SQIVND (reference sequence). The CDR3 sequence is 15 residues long. Trimming stripped 3 bases from V and 7 bases from J, with 15 bases between. The CDR3 DNA reads TGTGCCAGTAGTATGTCGTTGGGAGCCTTTGAAAAACTGTTTTTT. Translated, it gives CASSMSLGAFEKLFF.

The chain employs TRBV7-8 and TRBJ1-2; a possible D gene is TRBD1 (5 bases). Germline CDR1 is SGHVS and CDR2 is FQNEAQ. Trimming stripped 5 bases from V and 3 bases from J, with 13 bases between. The CDR3 length is 14 residues. The DNA of the CDR3 is TGTGCCAGCAGCCTGGGACTGGGCGACTATGGCTACACCTTC. Protein sequence: CASSLGLGDYGYTF.

V gene TRBV6-5 combines with J gene TRBJ2-1; 8 positions agree with TRBD2. CDR3 length: 14 residues. V dropped 2 bases and J dropped 7; count of bases not matched to a gene: 4. Germline CDR1 is MNHEY and CDR2 is SVGAGI. CDR3 coding DNA: TGTGCCAGCAGTTACCGGGGGGGGATTAATGAGCAGTTCTTC. Translated, it gives CASSYRGGINEQFF.

The chain uses TRBV5-1 and TRBJ1-5, with D tentatively TRBD1 (5 bases). The CDR3 length is 13 residues. CDR1 is SGHRS, CDR2 YFSETQ, per germline. Trimming shortened V by 0 bases and J by 7 bases, and 8 bases separated the two germline ends. In nucleotides, the CDR3 is TGCGCCAGCAGCTTGGCCCGGGGGCAGCCCCAGCATTTT. This encodes CASSLARGQPQHF.

V and J are TRBV4-3 and TRBJ1-2, with D maybe TRBD1 (5 bases). This CDR3 comprises 14 residues. Germline V CDR1 and CDR2: LGHNA, YSLEER. V lost 6 bases to trimming and J lost 4 bases, with 15 bases between them. CDR3 loop: CASRSREGVYGYTF. CDR3 DNA: TGCGCCAGCAGGAGCAGGGAGGGAGTCTATGGCTACACCTTC.

The rearrangement joins TRBV5-1 to TRBJ2-1; 8 bases map to TRBD1. Germline V gene sequence: CDR1 SGHRS, CDR2 YFSETQ. V lost 1 base and J lost 3; bases outside the gene matches: 12. This CDR3 is 18 amino acids long. CDR3 in amino acids: CASSLSTGTGGNYNEQFF. CDR3 coding DNA: TGCGCCAGCAGCTTGTCAACCGGGACAGGTGGAAACTACAATGAGCAGTTCTTC.

This rearrangement joins TRBV9 to TRBJ2-3; TRBD1 matches at 9 bases. V lost 3 bases to trimming and J lost 1 base; unmatched junction nucleotides: 6. The CDR3 extends over 16 amino acids. Germline CDR1 and CDR2: SGDLS and YYNGEE. CDR3 region: CASSATGGSGTDTQYF. The CDR3 nucleotides read TGTGCCAGCAGCGCGACAGGGGGGTCTGGCACAGATACGCAGTATTTT.

This clone showed up just a few times. The chain recombines TRBV20-1 with TRBJ1-1; D is uncertain. Trimming left V 7 bases short and J 2 bases short, with 8 bases between. This CDR3 region has 11 residues. Germline lookup yields CDR1 DFQATT and CDR2 SNEGSKA (reference sequence). The CDR3 sequence is CSGAQNTEAFF. In DNA, the CDR3 is TGCAGTGGGGCACAAAACACTGAAGCTTTCTTT.

V gene TRBV6-6 combines with J gene TRBJ2-3; 8 bases agree with TRBD1. The germline V gene encodes CDR1 MNHNY and CDR2 SVGAGI (reference sequence). V was pared by 5 bases and J by 4 bases, with 11 bases of the junction left unmatched. The CDR3 covers 16 residues. CDR3 region: CASSTSDRGLPDTQYF. In nucleotides, the CDR3 is TGTGCCAGCAGTACTTCTGACAGGGGTCTCCCAGATACGCAGTATTTT.

The rearrangement uses TRBV5-1 and TRBJ1-3, with D maybe TRBD1 (6 bases). The CDR3 consists of 16 residues. The V gene's germline CDR1 is SGHRS and CDR2 YFSETQ. Deletions cut 0 bases from V and 2 bases from J, with 12 bases between. DNA for the CDR3: TGCGCCAGCAGCTTGGACAGGGTAATTGCTGGAAACACCATATATTTT. Translating gives CASSLDRVIAGNTIYF. The entire variable domain, with the rest obtained from reference TRBV5-1 and TRBJ1-3, is as follows: KAGVTQTPRYLIKTRGQQVTLSCSPISGHRSVSWYQQTPGQGLQFLFEYFSETQRNKGNFPGRFSGRQFSNSRSEMNVSTLELGDSALYLCASSLDRVIAGNTIYFGEGSWLTVV.